A selection of T cell receptor beta chains follows, all from one sample in a study of cytomegalovirus exposure and HLA in healthy donors. This table comes from immunoSEQ multiplex PCR, and its TCRdb copy is limited to in-frame clones, with some not included. The sample consists of roughly 120,000 clones, more than 75% of them appearing once. Sequenced input: PBMCs. These receptors were taken from a woman aged 55-75 years in good health and CMV-seropositive. The CDR3 runs from the conserved cysteine through the conserved F or W. The order of the fields is V gene, J gene, D gene, CDR3 protein. The D gene is left open where the match is weak.

v_call: TRBV4-3
j_call: TRBJ1-1
d_call: TRBD1
cdr3_aa: CASSPLGQGNTEAFF

v_call: TRBV4-1
j_call: TRBJ2-3
d_call: TRBD2
cdr3_aa: CASSPGLAATSTDTQYF

v_call: TRBV7-2
j_call: TRBJ1-1
d_call: TRBD1
cdr3_aa: CASSVGQGAIGTEAFF

v_call: TRBV5-1
j_call: TRBJ1-4
d_call: .
cdr3_aa: CASSLLEGAREKLFF

v_call: TRBV6-5
j_call: TRBJ2-1
d_call: TRBD2
cdr3_aa: CASSYVSGRAYNEQFF

v_call: TRBV5-1
j_call: TRBJ2-7
d_call: TRBD1
cdr3_aa: CASSPGQAPYEQYF

v_call: TRBV6-5
j_call: .
d_call: .
cdr3_aa: CASSYSFPGSYEQYF

v_call: TRBV5-1
j_call: TRBJ1-2
d_call: TRBD1
cdr3_aa: CASSLVGGDYGYTF

v_call: TRBV27
j_call: TRBJ2-1
d_call: .
cdr3_aa: CASRPAEYNEQFF

v_call: TRBV5-1
j_call: TRBJ2-5
d_call: .
cdr3_aa: CASSPGGGSKETQYF

v_call: TRBV5-6
j_call: TRBJ1-1
d_call: TRBD1
cdr3_aa: CASSLLAGQGARNTEAFF

v_call: TRBV27
j_call: TRBJ1-2
d_call: .
cdr3_aa: CASRLQGGDYYTF

v_call: TRBV15
j_call: TRBJ2-1
d_call: .
cdr3_aa: CATSRWGRRENNEQFF

v_call: TRBV11-1
j_call: TRBJ2-7
d_call: TRBD1
cdr3_aa: CASSSPPGQGSYEQYF

v_call: TRBV18
j_call: TRBJ2-7
d_call: TRBD1
cdr3_aa: CASSPPTGATGEQYF

v_call: TRBV15
j_call: TRBJ1-6
d_call: .
cdr3_aa: CATSRDGQGGSPLHF

v_call: TRBV7-2
j_call: TRBJ2-7
d_call: TRBD1
cdr3_aa: CASRPGTGVNEQYF

v_call: TRBV7-2
j_call: TRBJ2-5
d_call: .
cdr3_aa: CASSLVADLGETQYF

v_call: TRBV11-3
j_call: TRBJ2-5
d_call: .
cdr3_aa: CASSTGDAGGREQYF

v_call: TRBV19
j_call: TRBJ1-1
d_call: TRBD1
cdr3_aa: CASRSDRGLFEAFF

v_call: TRBV7-3
j_call: TRBJ2-7
d_call: .
cdr3_aa: CASSLVDSYEQYF

v_call: TRBV19
j_call: TRBJ2-7
d_call: TRBD1
cdr3_aa: CASSRRGNRGNSYEQYF

v_call: TRBV29-1
j_call: TRBJ2-1
d_call: TRBD2
cdr3_aa: CSGGTSGNEQFF

v_call: TRBV7-2
j_call: TRBJ1-2
d_call: .
cdr3_aa: CASPREVGSGYTF

v_call: TRBV7-2
j_call: TRBJ2-1
d_call: TRBD2
cdr3_aa: CASSLQLAEYNEQFF

v_call: TRBV5-4
j_call: TRBJ2-7
d_call: .
cdr3_aa: CASSFDSYEQYF

v_call: TRBV5-1
j_call: TRBJ2-2
d_call: TRBD1
cdr3_aa: CASSRGQGYTGELFF

v_call: TRBV29-1
j_call: TRBJ1-2
d_call: TRBD1
cdr3_aa: CSVGGTVDGYTF

v_call: TRBV4-3
j_call: TRBJ1-4
d_call: TRBD1
cdr3_aa: CASSPDRGNEKLFF

v_call: TRBV19
j_call: TRBJ1-1
d_call: TRBD1
cdr3_aa: CASSTSGTGGPNTEAFF

v_call: TRBV5-1
j_call: TRBJ2-1
d_call: .
cdr3_aa: CASSLVGSYNEQFF

v_call: TRBV5-1
j_call: TRBJ1-4
d_call: .
cdr3_aa: CASSPLPGTNEKLFF

v_call: TRBV7-8
j_call: TRBJ1-5
d_call: .
cdr3_aa: CASSLAGAQPQHF

v_call: TRBV30
j_call: TRBJ1-3
d_call: TRBD1
cdr3_aa: CAWTTGGTGNTIYF

v_call: TRBV18
j_call: TRBJ2-5
d_call: TRBD1
cdr3_aa: CASSPNKLQGAGETQYF

v_call: TRBV5-1
j_call: TRBJ1-1
d_call: .
cdr3_aa: CASRTNRALNTEAFF

v_call: TRBV7-2
j_call: TRBJ2-3
d_call: .
cdr3_aa: CASSLAVSLGARDTQYF

v_call: TRBV4-3
j_call: TRBJ2-7
d_call: TRBD1
cdr3_aa: CASSQEFSGQGSYEQYF

v_call: TRBV13
j_call: TRBJ2-5
d_call: TRBD1
cdr3_aa: CASSFSDREETQYF

v_call: TRBV30
j_call: TRBJ2-2
d_call: .
cdr3_aa: CAWSASLLSAGELFF

v_call: TRBV11-1
j_call: TRBJ1-6
d_call: TRBD1
cdr3_aa: CASSSTRQGSTPLHF

v_call: TRBV11-2
j_call: TRBJ1-1
d_call: .
cdr3_aa: CASSFHRDVNTEAFF

v_call: TRBV5-1
j_call: TRBJ2-1
d_call: TRBD2
cdr3_aa: CASSSYSGGATEQFF

v_call: TRBV6-5
j_call: TRBJ1-2
d_call: .
cdr3_aa: CASSLDGGGDYGYTF

v_call: TRBV7-3
j_call: TRBJ2-7
d_call: TRBD2
cdr3_aa: CASSLGPRAGGYEQYF

v_call: TRBV9
j_call: TRBJ1-1
d_call: .
cdr3_aa: CASSVEFSTEAFF

v_call: TRBV6-5
j_call: TRBJ1-1
d_call: .
cdr3_aa: CASSYSPGKGEAFF

v_call: TRBV5-4
j_call: TRBJ2-3
d_call: TRBD2
cdr3_aa: CASSIRLAGFSTDTQYF

v_call: TRBV7-2
j_call: TRBJ1-5
d_call: .
cdr3_aa: CASSRGQSYSNQPQHF

v_call: TRBV6-1
j_call: TRBJ1-4
d_call: TRBD1
cdr3_aa: CASRRDREELFF

v_call: TRBV6-5
j_call: TRBJ2-1
d_call: TRBD2
cdr3_aa: CASRRGARSYNEQFF

v_call: TRBV7-2
j_call: TRBJ2-3
d_call: TRBD2
cdr3_aa: CASSQHSGGGTDTQYF

v_call: TRBV5-8
j_call: TRBJ2-1
d_call: TRBD1
cdr3_aa: CASSSPGTGANGQFF

v_call: TRBV4-3
j_call: TRBJ1-6
d_call: .
cdr3_aa: CASSQELTGGGWNSPLHF

v_call: TRBV29-1
j_call: TRBJ2-1
d_call: TRBD1
cdr3_aa: CSGFGTANNEQFF

v_call: TRBV15
j_call: TRBJ2-7
d_call: TRBD1
cdr3_aa: CATSPPPGTGPLDEQYF

v_call: TRBV18
j_call: TRBJ1-3
d_call: .
cdr3_aa: CASSPPLEAITSGNTIYF

v_call: TRBV7-8
j_call: TRBJ2-5
d_call: .
cdr3_aa: CASSLTGLAETQYF

v_call: TRBV7-2
j_call: TRBJ2-5
d_call: TRBD1
cdr3_aa: CASSLQTGVGGETQYF

v_call: TRBV15
j_call: TRBJ1-6
d_call: .
cdr3_aa: CATSGHRPTNSPLHF